Following are 11 T cell receptor beta chains from one sample sequenced in a study of T cells after yellow fever vaccination. TCRdb re-called the 5' RACE reads with MiXCR, one entry per CDR3 protein. The sample includes some 340,000 distinct CDR3 sequences, over 8.5% seen only once; the top ten take approximately 3%. This specimen consisted of CD4+ T cells sorted from PBMCs, obtained 45 days after the yellow fever booster vaccination. The receptors derive from a man younger than 30 who received the YFV17D yellow fever vaccine.

The chain employs TRBV4-2 and TRBJ2-7; D might be TRBD2 (6 bases). CDR1 is LGHNA, CDR2 YNFKEQ, per germline. CDR3 length: 17 amino acids. V was pared by 4 bases and J by 2 bases, with 21 bases between. CDR3 region: CASSPNLGAGPTYEQYF. The CDR3 DNA follows: TGTGCCAGCAGCCCTAACCTAGGGGCGGGACCAACCTACGAGCAGTACTTC.

V gene TRBV27 combines with J gene TRBJ1-5; 8 bases agree with TRBD1. This CDR3 comprises 14 residues. Germline V gene lookup returns CDR1 MNHEY and CDR2 SMNVEV (reference sequence). Trimming cost V 4 bases and J 7 bases; bases outside gene matches: 6. CDR3 region: CASSWTGLQQPQHF. CDR3 DNA: TGTGCCAGCAGTTGGACAGGGCTTCAGCAGCCCCAGCATTTT.

This clonotype occurred many times. This chain joins TRBV10-3 and TRBJ2-3, with TRBD2 matching 7 bases. V was pared by 8 bases and J by 0 bases, with 11 bases of the junction left unmatched. CDR1 and CDR2 (germline): ENHRY, SYGVKD. The CDR3 consists of 16 residues. As DNA, the CDR3 is TGTGCCATCTCCCCGGCGGGGGTCAGAAGCACAGATACGCAGTATTTT. Translating it yields CAISPAGVRSTDTQYF.

The chain recombines TRBV20-1 with TRBJ1-1; D may be TRBD1 (6 bases). V lost 5 bases to trimming and J lost 5 bases, with 21 bases between them. Per germline, CDR1 DFQATT and CDR2 SNEGSKA (reference sequence). The CDR3 spans 15 residues. The CDR3 DNA sequence: TGCAGTGCTTTCCGGGACACCACATTGAGGACTGAAGCTTTCTTT. It codes for CSAFRDTTLRTEAFF.

The chain has TRBV6-1 and TRBJ2-7; tentatively, D is TRBD1 (5 bases). The CDR3 covers 13 residues. In germline, CDR1 is MNHNS, CDR2 SASEGT. Trimming removed 0 bases from V and 10 bases from J, with 13 bases in between. The CDR3 sequence: CASSEARRAYQYV. CDR3 DNA sequence: TGTGCCAGCAGTGAAGCGCGCAGGGCTTACCAGTACGTC.

Points on this clonotype: This may come from a read error, since a much larger clone is one base off. The V gene is TRBV7-2, the J gene TRBJ1-1; no firm D call. Trimming removed 2 bases at V and 6 bases at J, with 13 bases between. The CDR3 sequence is 14 residues long. The germline gives CDR1 SGHTA, CDR2 FQGNSA. The CDR3 here is CASSLFIRAAEAFF. The CDR3, as DNA: TGTGCCAGCAGCTTATTTATCCGAGCAGCTGAAGCTTTCTTT.

The chain employs TRBV19 and TRBJ2-3; D call uncertain. The V end lost 3 bases, the J end lost 3 bases, and 7 bases lay between the germline ends. The CDR3 sequence is 13 residues long. Looked up from germline, CDR1 is LNHDA and CDR2 is SQIVND (reference sequence). The CDR3 reads CASSIEATDTQYF. CDR3 nucleotides: TGTGCCAGTAGTATTGAAGCTACAGATACGCAGTATTTT.

There are a few counts of this clonotype. This chain links TRBV5-1 with TRBJ2-5; 8 bases map to TRBD1. With 2 bases clipped from V and 5 bases from J, the junction kept 17 bases outside the gene matches. The CDR3 consists of 18 residues. Germline CDR1 and CDR2: SGHRS and YFSETQ. In DNA, the CDR3 is TGCGCCAGCAGCTTCCTCCTAAGCACGGACAGGGCGAGGGAGACCCAGTACTTC. This translates into CASSFLLSTDRARETQYF.

This clonotype has just a few counts. V and J are TRBV2 and TRBJ2-5, with 8 bases fitting TRBD2. The germline V gene encodes CDR1 SNHLY and CDR2 FYNNEI. Trimming at V came to 7 bases and at J to 6 bases, leaving 7 bases not matched to a gene. CDR3 size: 13 residues. CDR3 sequence (DNA): TGTGCCAGCACCGCGGGGGGACCCAAGACCCAGTACTTC. This translates into CASTAGGPKTQYF.

This clonotype was counted only a few times. The chain employs TRBV5-5 and TRBJ2-3, with D tentatively TRBD2 (7 bases). This CDR3 region has 17 residues. V was clipped by 2 bases and J by 0 bases, with 16 bases between them. Germline assignment: CDR1 SGHKS and CDR2 YYEKEE (reference sequence). The chain's CDR3 is CASSLGGGAFSTDTQYF. For the CDR3, the DNA is TGTGCCAGCAGCTTAGGTGGGGGGGCCTTTAGCACAGATACGCAGTATTTT.

V usage is TRBV27 and J usage is TRBJ2-6; unclear D gene. Germline V gene lookup returns CDR1 MNHEY and CDR2 SMNVEV (reference sequence). Trimming took 2 bases from V and 4 from J, leaving 9 bases between them. The CDR3 sequence is 15 residues long. CDR3 protein: CASSLVGTGANVLTF. The CDR3 nucleotides are TGTGCCAGCAGTTTAGTTGGTACAGGGGCCAACGTCCTGACTTTC.